This TCR beta chain was sequenced in a study of blood T cell repertoires in COVID-19. Study information: COVID-19 samples, acute and convalescent, were from the United States, Italy and Spain.

Profiling relied on immunoSEQ multiplex PCR, and the TCRdb table lists in-frame clones only, not all of them. The sample lists approximately 280,000 clones, almost 90% occurring once. The cohort comprised adults aged roughly 18 to 95 years residing in approximately 25 US areas. Participant-given clinical history determined each cohort assignment. This CDR3 is built from 15 residues. With V trimmed by 6 bases and J by 4 bases, 8 bases remained unmatched. Germline V gives CDR1 SNHLY, CDR2 FYNNEI. This clonotype was sampled from a woman aged 18-29 years with acute COVID-19. The sample taken for sequencing was PBMCs or T cells enriched from blood (not recorded which). The genes are TRBV2 and TRBJ2-1, with 8 nucleotides matching TRBD2. CDR3 sequence (DNA): TGTGCCAGCAGACCCATAGCGGGAAGGTACAATGAGCAGTTCTTC. This codes for CASRPIAGRYNEQFF.